This TCR beta chain is from a study of T cells in Graves' hyperthyroidism and ophthalmopathy. The study, taken as a whole, reports: Appearing also in blood were most of the thyroid clonotypes expanded above 0.001. Ophthalmopathy was predicted by the model a median of roughly 6.6 months ahead of onset.

This clonotype was found a few times. Its antigen is currently unknown. TCR beta CDR3 sequences were amplified from RNA transcripts. HTBI primers were the set used in a first-round RT-PCR of the TCR CDR3. In TCRdb, the multiplex PCR reads were re-called with MiXCR into one record per CDR3 protein. Of about 640,000 distinct CDR3 sequences listed, 13% to 15% are singletons. There are 16 residues in the CDR3. Losses at the gene ends were 8 bases for V and 3 bases for J; bases not matched to a gene: 13. Germline assignment: CDR1 MNHNS and CDR2 SASEGT. Patients with uncontrolled infections, other autoimmune diseases, pregnancy or lactation were excluded.

The source of this sequence is a woman aged 45 to 65 with Graves' ophthalmopathy. The chain employs TRBV6-1 and TRBJ1-5, with 7 nucleotides matching TRBD1. Specimen: blood. CDR3 DNA: TGTGCCAGCGTAGACCCTCCCAGGGGGATCAATCAGCCCCAGCATTTT. Translated, it gives CASVDPPRGINQPQHF.